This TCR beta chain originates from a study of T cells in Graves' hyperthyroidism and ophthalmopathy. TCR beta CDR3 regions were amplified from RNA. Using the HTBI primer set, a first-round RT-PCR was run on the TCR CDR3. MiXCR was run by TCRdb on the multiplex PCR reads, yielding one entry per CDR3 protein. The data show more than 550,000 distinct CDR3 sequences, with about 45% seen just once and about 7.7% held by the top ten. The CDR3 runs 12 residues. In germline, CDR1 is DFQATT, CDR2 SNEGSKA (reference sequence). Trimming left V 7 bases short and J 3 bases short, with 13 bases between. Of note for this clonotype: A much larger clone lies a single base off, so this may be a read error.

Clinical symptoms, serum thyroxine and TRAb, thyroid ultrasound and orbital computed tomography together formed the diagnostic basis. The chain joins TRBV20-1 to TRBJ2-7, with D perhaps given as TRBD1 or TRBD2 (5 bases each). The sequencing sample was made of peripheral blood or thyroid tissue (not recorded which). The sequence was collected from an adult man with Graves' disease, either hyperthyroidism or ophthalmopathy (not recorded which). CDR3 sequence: CSVSRDHYEQYF. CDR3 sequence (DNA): TGCAGTGTTAGTCGGGACCACTACGAGCAGTACTTC.